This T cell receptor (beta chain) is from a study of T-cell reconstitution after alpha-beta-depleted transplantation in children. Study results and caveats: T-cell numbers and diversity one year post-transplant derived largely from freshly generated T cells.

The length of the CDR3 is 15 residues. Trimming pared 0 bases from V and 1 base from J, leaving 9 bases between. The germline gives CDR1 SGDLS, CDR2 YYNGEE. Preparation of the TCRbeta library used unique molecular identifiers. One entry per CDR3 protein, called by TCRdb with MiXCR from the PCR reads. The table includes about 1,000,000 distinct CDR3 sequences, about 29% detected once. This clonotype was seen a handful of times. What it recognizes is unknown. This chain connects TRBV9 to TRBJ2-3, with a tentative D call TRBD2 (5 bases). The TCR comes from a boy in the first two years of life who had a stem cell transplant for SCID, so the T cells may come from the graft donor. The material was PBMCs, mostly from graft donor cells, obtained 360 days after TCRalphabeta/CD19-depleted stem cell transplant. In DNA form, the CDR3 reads TGTGCCAGCAGCGTAGGGAGCGGCGGCACAGATACGCAGTATTTT. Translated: CASSVGSGGTDTQYF.